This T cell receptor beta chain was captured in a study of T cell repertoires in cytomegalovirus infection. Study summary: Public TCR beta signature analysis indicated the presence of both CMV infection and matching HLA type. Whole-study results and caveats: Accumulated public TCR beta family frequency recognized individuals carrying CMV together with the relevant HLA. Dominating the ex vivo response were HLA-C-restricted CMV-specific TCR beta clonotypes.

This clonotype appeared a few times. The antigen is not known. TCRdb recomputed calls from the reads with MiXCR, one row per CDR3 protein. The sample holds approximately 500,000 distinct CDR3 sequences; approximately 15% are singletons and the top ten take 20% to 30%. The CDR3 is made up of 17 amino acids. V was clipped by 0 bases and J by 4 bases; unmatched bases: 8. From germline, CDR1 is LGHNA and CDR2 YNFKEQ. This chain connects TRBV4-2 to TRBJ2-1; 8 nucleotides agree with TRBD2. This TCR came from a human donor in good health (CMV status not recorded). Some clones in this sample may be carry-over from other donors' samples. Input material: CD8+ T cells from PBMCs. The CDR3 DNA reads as TGTGCCAGCAGCCAAGATGACCCAGCGGGAGAGTACAATGAGCAGTTCTTC. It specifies CASSQDDPAGEYNEQFF.